This is a list of T cell receptor beta chains from one sample in a study of T cells in Graves' hyperthyroidism and ophthalmopathy. TCRdb reprocessed the multiplex PCR reads via MiXCR and lists one record per CDR3 protein. In the table there are about 46,000 distinct CDR3 sequences, 45% to 50% of which are singletons. Sample: peripheral blood or thyroid tissue (not recorded which). The receptors come from a woman between 50 and 59 years old with Graves' hyperthyroidism. Both conserved end residues are part of each CDR3. The order of the fields is clone size, J gene, V gene, D gene, CDR3 protein, CDR3 DNA. The D gene is left open where the match is weak. The size field is filled for only some rows; it gives once, few, many or a size class.

>many|TRBJ2-2|TRBV15|NA
CATSRVSGYTGELFF
TGTGCCACCAGCAGAGTCTCGGGGTACACCGGGGAGCTGTTTTTT
>many|TRBJ2-2|TRBV7-2|TRBD1
CASSPRGQGNTGELFF
TGTGCCAGCAGCCCCCGTGGACAGGGTAACACCGGGGAGCTGTTTTTT
>many|TRBJ2-2|TRBV2|TRBD2
CASIRAGGTGELFF
TGTGCCAGCATTCGGGCGGGAGGCACCGGGGAGCTGTTTTTT
>NA|TRBJ2-7|TRBV20-1|TRBD1
CSARDTYGRHRGDHYEQYF
TGCAGTGCTAGAGATACGTATGGGAGGCACAGGGGGGACCACTACGAGCAGTACTTC
>few|TRBJ1-1|TRBV18|NA
CVSSPILNTEAFF
TGTGTCAGCTCACCTATATTGAACACTGAAGCTTTCTTT
>many|TRBJ1-2|TRBV4-2|TRBD1
CASSQTGALADYTF
TGTGCCAGCAGCCAAACAGGGGCGTTAGCTGACTACACCTTC
>NA|TRBJ1-5|TRBV15|NA
CATSRERSAKTVDNQPQHF
TGTGCCACCAGCAGAGAGCGCAGTGCCAAGACGGTAGACAATCAGCCCCAGCATTTT
>NA|TRBJ2-7|TRBV29-1|TRBD2
CSVGVGGVYEQYF
TGCAGCGTTGGGGTGGGAGGGGTCTACGAGCAGTACTTC
>many|TRBJ2-7|TRBV2|TRBD1
CASSRDRAAYEQYF
TGTGCCAGCAGTAGAGACAGGGCGGCGTACGAGCAGTACTTC
>many|TRBJ2-3|TRBV20-1|TRBD2
CSARVAGGIDTQYF
TGCAGTGCTAGAGTGGCGGGAGGGATAGATACGCAGTATTTT
>many|TRBJ2-7|TRBV29-1|NA
CSVSPAETYEQYF
TGCAGCGTTTCTCCAGCGGAAACCTACGAGCAGTACTTC
>NA|TRBJ1-4|TRBV12-3/TRBV12-4|NA
CASSQRVEFTGKLFF
TGTGCCAGCAGCCAACGGGTCGAGTTTACTGGAAAACTGTTTTTT
>many|TRBJ1-3|TRBV4-1|NA
CASSQDEGAGNTIYF
TGCGCCAGCAGCCAAGATGAAGGGGCTGGAAACACCATATATTTT
>many|TRBJ2-5|TRBV7-9|TRBD1
CASRNRGETQYF
TGTGCCAGCAGAAACAGGGGGGAGACCCAGTACTTC
>many|TRBJ2-6|TRBV6-5|NA
CASSYGGRPTFAQGVLTF
TGTGCCAGCAGTTATGGGGGGAGACCCACCTTTGCCCAGGGCGTCCTGACTTTC
>few|TRBJ1-1|TRBV7-3|NA
CASSLRGGTEAFF
TGTGCCAGCAGCTTGCGAGGGGGCACTGAAGCTTTCTTT
>NA|TRBJ2-7|TRBV29-1|NA
CSVGGTRYEQYF
TGCAGCGTTGGTGGGACTCGCTACGAGCAGTACTTC
>NA|TRBJ2-7|TRBV15|NA
CATSRTGTAGEQYF
TGTGCCACCAGCAGAACCGGGACCGCTGGGGAGCAGTACTTC
>many|TRBJ1-3|TRBV19|NA
CASSIRVASGNTIYF
TGTGCCAGTAGTATTAGAGTTGCCTCTGGAAACACCATATATTTT
>NA|TRBJ1-5|TRBV27|NA
CASSLRSPQSNQPQHF
TGTGCCAGCAGTTTACGGTCCCCGCAGAGCAATCAGCCCCAGCATTTT
>many|TRBJ1-5|TRBV3-1|NA
CASSQAWGGQPQHF
TGTGCCAGCAGCCAAGCATGGGGCGGTCAGCCCCAGCATTTT
>many|TRBJ1-2|TRBV28|NA
CASSLGGREQGGYTF
TGTGCCAGCAGTTTAGGGGGCAGGGAGCAAGGTGGCTACACCTTC
>NA|TRBJ2-2|TRBV14|TRBD2
CASSQVVQRGLGELFF
TGTGCCAGCAGCCAAGTCGTTCAGCGGGGCCTTGGGGAGCTGTTTTTT
>few|TRBJ2-3|TRBV6-1|TRBD2
CASSEAVAGGGTDTQYF
TGTGCCAGCAGCGAAGCGGTGGCGGGAGGGGGCACAGATACGCAGTATTTT
>many|TRBJ1-5|TRBV2|TRBD1
CASSGNRGSSQPQHF
TGTGCCAGCAGTGGAAACAGGGGGTCGAGTCAGCCCCAGCATTTT
>NA|TRBJ1-5|TRBV20-1|NA
CSARVRVRNQPQHF
TGCAGTGCTAGAGTCCGGGTCCGAAATCAGCCCCAGCATTTT
>NA|TRBJ1-2|TRBV20-1|TRBD1
CSARGNRGPANYGYTF
TGCAGTGCTAGAGGCAACAGGGGACCCGCTAACTATGGCTACACCTTC
>NA|TRBJ1-3|TRBV7-4|NA
CASGVAGAAGNTIYF
TGTGCCAGCGGCGTAGCTGGAGCGGCTGGAAACACCATATATTTT
>NA|TRBJ1-1|TRBV7-2|TRBD1
CASSSAGTGGKGTEAFF
TGTGCCAGCAGCTCGGCCGGGACAGGGGGCAAAGGGACTGAAGCTTTCTTT
>many|TRBJ2-5|TRBV20-1|NA
CSARKTGKQRETQYF
TGCAGTGCTAGAAAAACCGGGAAACAGAGAGAGACCCAGTACTTC
>many|TRBJ2-7|TRBV20-1|NA
CSASLDSYEQYF
TGCAGTGCTAGTTTGGACTCCTACGAGCAGTACTTC
>NA|TRBJ1-3|TRBV4-1|NA
CASSQVFGGYTVNTIYF
TGCGCCAGCAGCCAAGTTTTTGGGGGGTATACGGTTAACACCATATATTTT
>many|TRBJ2-3|TRBV12-3/TRBV12-4|NA
CASSPGQGTDTQYF
TGTGCCAGCAGTCCGGGACAAGGCACAGATACGCAGTATTTT
>NA|TRBJ1-1|TRBV5-1|NA
CASSYSGPRPGTEAFF
TGCGCCAGCAGCTATTCCGGACCCCGACCGGGCACTGAAGCTTTCTTT
>few|TRBJ2-2|TRBV30|NA
CAHGRPNTGELFF
TGTGCCCACGGACGGCCGAACACCGGGGAGCTGTTTTTT
>many|TRBJ1-3|TRBV25-1|TRBD1
CASSDLPGQSLAAGNTIYF
TGTGCCAGCAGTGACCTACCGGGACAGTCCTTGGCTGCTGGAAACACCATATATTTT
>many|TRBJ2-7|TRBV7-9|TRBD1
CASSLQETGAVEQYF
TGTGCCAGCAGCTTGCAAGAGACAGGGGCCGTCGAGCAGTACTTC
>NA|TRBJ1-2|TRBV20-1|NA
CSAYRGTYGYTF
TGCAGTGCCTACCGCGGGACCTATGGCTACACCTTC
>NA|TRBJ1-2|TRBV20-1|NA
CSAHRASNYGYTF
TGCAGTGCCCACAGGGCCTCTAACTATGGCTACACCTTC
>once|TRBJ2-5|TRBV2|TRBD2
CASSERGLAGETQYF
TGTGCCAGCAGTGAAAGGGGACTAGCGGGAGAGACCCAGTACTTC
>NA|TRBJ1-6|TRBV19|TRBD1
CASSPTGDADSPLHF
TGTGCCAGTAGCCCGACAGGGGATGCGGATTCACCCCTCCACTTT
>once|TRBJ1-6|TRBV12-3/TRBV12-4|NA
CASSFRGTVNSPLHF
TGTGCCAGCAGTTTCAGGGGAACAGTTAATTCACCCCTCCACTTT
>many|TRBJ2-7|TRBV9|NA
CASSQGAGSYEQYF
TGTGCCAGCAGCCAAGGGGCGGGCTCCTACGAGCAGTACTTC
>few|TRBJ1-4|TRBV18|TRBD1
CASSPRGTGLEKLFF
TGTGCCAGCTCACCACGGGGGACAGGGTTGGAAAAACTGTTTTTT
>many|TRBJ2-5|TRBV29-1|NA
CSVERGPAGKTQYF
TGCAGCGTTGAGCGCGGCCCCGCCGGGAAGACCCAGTACTTC
>NA|TRBJ1-5|TRBV6-1|NA
CASSMDRNQPQHF
TGTGCCAGCAGTATGGACAGAAATCAGCCCCAGCATTTT
>NA|TRBJ2-2|TRBV29-1|TRBD1
CSVGGGYTGELFF
TGCAGCGTTGGAGGGGGCTACACCGGGGAGCTGTTTTTT
>many|TRBJ2-7|TRBV20-1|NA
CSARVVYEQYF
TGCAGTGCTAGAGTTGTTTACGAGCAGTACTTC
>NA|TRBJ1-2|TRBV13|NA
CASSLGSGGDYGYTF
TGTGCCAGCAGCTTAGGGTCGGGAGGTGACTATGGCTACACCTTC
>many|TRBJ2-7|TRBV18|NA
CASSRGPTEDYEQYF
TGTGCCAGCTCACGGGGACCAACAGAAGACTACGAGCAGTACTTC
>NA|TRBJ2-7|TRBV7-9|NA
CASSSPDGEQYF
TGTGCCAGCAGCTCACCGGACGGCGAGCAGTACTTC
>NA|TRBJ2-5|TRBV20-1|TRBD1
CSAIDRGQTQYF
TGCAGTGCTATCGACAGGGGACAGACCCAGTACTTC
>NA|TRBJ1-4|TRBV6-1|NA
CASSPTGMGELFF
TGTGCCAGCAGTCCGACGGGGATGGGAGAACTGTTTTTT
>large|TRBJ2-7|TRBV7-9|NA
CASSRGTAGEQYF
TGTGCCAGCAGTCGTGGGACCGCTGGGGAGCAGTACTTC
>many|TRBJ1-2|TRBV28|TRBD1
CASSFPGGIDGYTF
TGTGCCAGCAGTTTCCCAGGGGGAATTGATGGCTACACCTTC
>NA|TRBJ2-5|TRBV15|TRBD1
CATSRDRGGETQYF
TGTGCCACCAGCAGGGACAGGGGCGGGGAGACCCAGTACTTC
>NA|TRBJ1-3|TRBV7-9|NA
CASSLGAESGNTIYF
TGTGCCAGCAGCTTAGGGGCAGAAAGTGGAAACACCATATATTTT